A selection of T cell receptor beta chains follows, all from one sample in a study of T cell responses to AZD1222 COVID-19 vaccine. Generated by immunoSEQ multiplex PCR, the TCRdb table keeps only in-frame clones and is missing some. Altogether roughly 180,000 clones are present, about 93% being singletons, with the ten largest covering around 1%. The sequenced sample was peripheral blood, obtained 28 days after the second dose of the MenACWY control vaccine. These receptors were taken from an adult who received the MenACWY meningococcal vaccine as a control. Each CDR3 is given with its conserved first and last residue. D genes are given only for firm matches. Some rows have no size entry. The others give once, few or many, or a class for an expanded clone.

15,TRBJ1-5,TRBV4-3,-,-,TGCGCCAGCAGCCAAGATCGGCAGCGCAATCAGCCCCAGCATTTT,CASSQDRQRNQPQHF
11,TRBJ1-5,TRBV20-1,-,once,TGCAGTGCACTCGACGGTCAGCCCCAGCATTTT,CSALDGQPQHF
13,TRBJ1-1,TRBV5-1,-,-,TGCGCCAGCAGCCCTAGGGGGGCCGGGGAAGCTTTCTTT,CASSPRGAGEAFF
14,TRBJ1-1,TRBV10-2,-,-,TGCGCCAGCAGTGTTCTGGGGGGCGGCACTGAAGCTTTCTTT,CASSVLGGGTEAFF
13,TRBJ1-2,TRBV14,-,-,TGTGCCAGCAGACCGGACCTGATTGGTGGCTACACCTTC,CASRPDLIGGYTF
16,TRBJ1-6,TRBV5-1,TRBD1,-,TGCGCCAGCAGCCCGGACAGGGTCACCTATAATTCACCCCTCCACTTT,CASSPDRVTYNSPLHF
16,TRBJ1-3,TRBV19,-,once,TGTGCCAGTAGTATCGGCGGGGCCCGCTCTGGAAACACCATATATTTT,CASSIGGARSGNTIYF
14,TRBJ1-1,TRBV7-3,-,-,TGTGCCAGCAGCCAACAGGGAACGGACACTGAAGCTTTCTTT,CASSQQGTDTEAFF
16,TRBJ2-3,TRBV7-6,-,-,TGTGCCAGCAGCTTAAGCGCGGCCACTAACACAGATACGCAGTATTTT,CASSLSAATNTDTQYF
15,TRBJ1-3,TRBV3-1/TRBV3-2,-,-,TGTGCCAGCAGATTATCAGGGGCGTCCGAAAACACCATATATTTT,CASRLSGASENTIYF
15,TRBJ2-2,TRBV5-5,-,-,TGTGCCAGCAGCCAAGGGGTACGGGGGTCCGGGGAGCTGTTTTTT,CASSQGVRGSGELFF
12,TRBJ1-1,TRBV12-3/TRBV12-4,-,-,TGTGCCAGCAGTTTACTGGGTTTTTGGTCTTTCTTT,CASSLLGFWSFF
14,TRBJ1-3,TRBV6-6,-,-,TGTGCCAGCTCCGAATCGTGGACAAGAAACACCATATATTTT,CASSESWTRNTIYF
16,TRBJ1-1,TRBV6-2/TRBV6-3,TRBD1,-,TGTGCCAGCAGTTACCTACAGGGGGACGTGAACACTGAAGCTTTCTTT,CASSYLQGDVNTEAFF
15,TRBJ2-1,TRBV6-2/TRBV6-3,TRBD2,few,TGTGCCAGCAGTTACGAGTGGGGGGGCTACAATGAGCAGTTCTTC,CASSYEWGGYNEQFF
16,TRBJ1-1,TRBV15,-,-,TGTGCCACCAGCAGAGATCTCGGGGGGAAGAAGGCTGAAGCTTTCTTT,CATSRDLGGKKAEAFF
13,TRBJ1-1,TRBV12-3/TRBV12-4,-,-,TGTGCCAGCAGTTTAGGGGGTAACACTGAAGCTTTCTTT,CASSLGGNTEAFF
12,TRBJ1-2,TRBV6-7,-,-,TGTGCCAGCAGGGGAGATGACTATGGCTACACCTTC,CASRGDDYGYTF
14,TRBJ2-2,TRBV11-2,-,-,TGTGCCAGCAGAAACAGGGATGGCACCGGGGAGCTGTTTTTT,CASRNRDGTGELFF
15,TRBJ1-4,TRBV6-1,TRBD1,-,TGTGCCAGCAGTGACACGGACAGGGGGAATGAAAAACTGTTTTTT,CASSDTDRGNEKLFF
11,TRBJ2-3,TRBV10-3,-,-,TGTGCCATCAGTGAGTTAGATACGCAGTATTTT,CAISELDTQYF
15,TRBJ2-1,TRBV30,-,-,TGTGCCTGGAGTAGCAAGCGTGGGTCCTACAATGAGCAGTTCTTC,CAWSSKRGSYNEQFF
17,TRBJ1-2,TRBV4-1,-,-,TGCGCCAGCAGCCAAGACGGAGTACAGCGGGGGGTCAATGGCTACACCTTC,CASSQDGVQRGVNGYTF
16,TRBJ1-2,TRBV3-1/TRBV3-2,-,-,TGTGCCAGCAGCCACGGGTGGGGGACCGTTAACTATGGCTACACCTTC,CASSHGWGTVNYGYTF
11,TRBJ1-2,TRBV12-3/TRBV12-4,-,-,TGTGCCAGCAGTTTCCGGACGGGCTACACCTTC,CASSFRTGYTF
11,TRBJ1-2,TRBV6-5,TRBD1,-,TGTGCCAGTCAGGGGGTAAAAGGCTACACCTTC,CASQGVKGYTF
14,TRBJ2-7,TRBV18,-,-,TGTGCCAGCTCACCACGCGACACTACCTACGAGCAGTACTTC,CASSPRDTTYEQYF
16,TRBJ2-2,TRBV18,-,once,TGTGCCAGCTCACCCGCCGGACCCGCGAACACCGGGGAGCTGTTTTTT,CASSPAGPANTGELFF
15,TRBJ2-5,TRBV5-1,TRBD2,-,TGCGCCAGCAGCTCCACTAGCGGGGGCGCCGCGACCCAGTACTTC,CASSSTSGGAATQYF
15,TRBJ2-7,TRBV30,-,-,TGTGCCTGGAGCGGAGCAAGGGGGAGCTCCTACGAGCAGTACTTC,CAWSGARGSSYEQYF
13,TRBJ2-2,TRBV30,-,-,TGTGCCTGGGGTGAGAAGAACACCGGGGAGCTGTTTTTT,CAWGEKNTGELFF
12,TRBJ2-7,TRBV6-5,-,-,TGTGCCAGCAGGGACGTCTCCTACGAGCAGTACTTC,CASRDVSYEQYF
14,TRBJ2-7,TRBV18,TRBD1,-,TGTGCCAGCTCACCGGACAGGGGGCGCAGGGAGCAGTACTTC,CASSPDRGRREQYF
15,TRBJ1-6,TRBV15,-,-,TGTGCCACCAGCAGATATGGCAGGGGAAATTCACCCCTCCACTTT,CATSRYGRGNSPLHF
13,TRBJ1-5,TRBV27,-,-,TGTGCCAGCGGTAGGGGGGTGGAGCAGCCCCAGCATTTT,CASGRGVEQPQHF
15,TRBJ1-2,TRBV6-5,TRBD1,-,TGTGCCAGCAGCCGGCGGACAGGGGGAAACTATGGCTACACCTTC,CASSRRTGGNYGYTF
14,TRBJ1-4,TRBV5-1,-,-,TGCGCCAGCAGCTTGGTGGCAAGCAATGAAAAACTGTTTTTT,CASSLVASNEKLFF
12,TRBJ2-5,TRBV11-2,-,-,TGTGCCAGCAGCTTAGTTGGAGAGACCCAGTACTTC,CASSLVGETQYF
14,TRBJ1-1,TRBV7-9,-,-,TGTGCCAGCAGCCCTATCCCAGGGAACACTGAAGCTTTCTTT,CASSPIPGNTEAFF
15,TRBJ1-4,TRBV24-1,-,-,TGTGCCACCAGTGATCCCTCCAAACCAGGGGAAAAACTGTTTTTT,CATSDPSKPGEKLFF
13,TRBJ1-4,TRBV28,-,-,TGTGCCATAGTGGGGACTCTGGGAGAAAAACTGTTTTTT,CAIVGTLGEKLFF
13,TRBJ1-6,TRBV7-2,TRBD1,-,TGTGCCAGCAGAGGGGACAGGTATTCACCCCTCCACTTT,CASRGDRYSPLHF
14,TRBJ1-2,TRBV28,-,once,TGTGCCAGCAGGCGGGCGGGGGACAACTGGGGCTACACCTTC,CASRRAGDNWGYTF
14,TRBJ2-2,TRBV3-1/TRBV3-2,-,-,TGTGCCAGCAGCCTTGACGCCCGGCGCCGGGAGCTGTTTTTT,CASSLDARRRELFF
13,TRBJ1-2,TRBV7-2,-,-,TGTGCCAGCAGCTTAGCAGGGGTGTATGGCTACACCTTC,CASSLAGVYGYTF
14,TRBJ1-4,TRBV30,-,-,TGTGCCTGGAGTGTTGTAGGGAATAATGAAAAACTGTTTTTT,CAWSVVGNNEKLFF
13,TRBJ1-2,TRBV28,-,-,TGTGCCAGCAGTTTGGGACAAGGGGGAGGCTACACCTTC,CASSLGQGGGYTF
15,TRBJ2-5,TRBV4-2,-,-,TGTGCCAGCAGCCAAGGTTGGGCAGGGGAAGAGACCCAGTACTTC,CASSQGWAGEETQYF